The 10 T cell receptor beta chains in this list originate from one sample, sequenced in a study of OX40 agonist ivuxolimab in advanced cancers. Profiling relied on immunoSEQ multiplex PCR, and the TCRdb table lists in-frame clones only, not all of them. The table includes tens of thousands of clones, around 89% detected once. The input for sequencing was CD4+ or CD8+ T cells sorted from blood, taken in a trial of the OX40 agonist ivuxolimab. The receptors were sampled from an adult with an advanced solid tumor such as melanoma, head and neck, liver or kidney cancer.

The CDR3: CASSFTSGSPDTQYF. The CDR3 DNA reads as TGTGCCAGCAGTTTTACTAGCGGGAGTCCAGATACGCAGTATTTT. This chain joins TRBV11-2 and TRBJ2-3; 11 bases align to TRBD2. The CDR3 contains 15 residues. J lost 4 bases, V lost 6 bases, and 6 bases had no gene match. Per germline, CDR1 SGHAT and CDR2 FQNNGV.

This clone was found once. This chain uses TRBV19 with TRBJ2-4; the D is unclear. Germline values: CDR1 LNHDA, CDR2 SQIVND (reference sequence). The CDR3 is made up of 12 amino acids. The V end lost 5 bases, the J end lost 6 bases, and 8 bases lay between the germline ends. For the CDR3, the DNA is TGTGCCAGTAGTCCCCAATCAAACATTCAGTACTTC. Residues: CASSPQSNIQYF. The whole variable domain, remainder taken from reference TRBV19 and TRBJ2-4, is DGGITQSPKYLFRKEGQNVTLSCEQNLNHDAMYWYRQDPGQGLRLIYYSQIVNDFQKGDIAEGYSVSREKKESFPLTVTSAQKNPTAFYLCASSPQSNIQYFGAGTRLSVL.

The V and J genes are TRBV5-1 and TRBJ2-5; 8 bases align to TRBD2. V was pared by 4 bases and J by 1 base, with 3 bases of the junction left unmatched. In germline, CDR1 is SGHRS, CDR2 YFSETQ. The CDR3 contains 14 residues. The CDR3 sequence: CASSRGGPQETQYF. In DNA, the CDR3 is TGCGCCAGCAGCCGGGGGGGACCCCAAGAGACCCAGTACTTC. The complete variable domain, with remaining parts taken from reference TRBV5-1 and TRBJ2-5, reads KAGVTQTPRYLIKTRGQQVTLSCSPISGHRSVSWYQQTPGQGLQFLFEYFSETQRNKGNFPGRFSGRQFSNSRSEMNVSTLELGDSALYLCASSRGGPQETQYFGPGTRLLVL.

The chain is built from TRBV5-4 and TRBJ2-3; TRBD2 might be the D (6 bases). Germline V CDR1 and CDR2: SGHNT, YYREEE (reference sequence). CDR3 length equals 19 residues. V was pared by 3 bases and J by 3 bases, with 26 bases between. This CDR3 is CASSSPPDQGESGTDTQYF. The CDR3 bases are TGTGCCAGCAGCTCGCCACCAGATCAGGGCGAAAGCGGGACAGATACGCAGTATTTT.

This rearrangement joins TRBV5-1 to TRBJ2-1; 10 bases are a match to TRBD2. The germline V gene encodes CDR1 SGHRS and CDR2 YFSETQ. The V gene end was trimmed by 7 bases and the J gene end by 10 bases; junction bases not matched to a gene: 14. The CDR3 length is 15 residues. CDR3 region: CASQLGVAGGDEQFF. The CDR3 nucleotides read TGCGCCAGCCAGCTTGGGGTAGCGGGAGGAGACGAGCAGTTCTTC.

V gene TRBV6-5 combines with J gene TRBJ2-3, with a weak D call TRBD2 (5 bases). This CDR3 is 16 amino acids long. The germline V gene encodes CDR1 MNHEY and CDR2 SVGAGI. V lost 3 bases and J lost 2, with 15 bases in between. CDR3 sequence (DNA): TGTGCCAGCAGTTATCAGACGGGAACCAACACAGATACGCAGTATTTT. It is translated as CASSYQTGTNTDTQYF.

CDR3 DNA: TGTGCCAGCAGTGAAGACGGGAGGGTAGGACGCGAGCAGTACTTC. This gives the protein CASSEDGRVGREQYF. This chain connects TRBV2 to TRBJ2-7; 8 bases are shared with TRBD2. Looked up from germline, CDR1 is SNHLY and CDR2 is FYNNEI. The trim removed 1 base at V and 6 bases at J, leaving 8 bases unmatched. The CDR3 covers 15 residues.

The chain links TRBV6-5 to TRBJ2-5; TRBD2 agrees at 13 bases. Per the germline V gene, CDR1 is MNHEY and CDR2 is SVGAGI. This CDR3 region has 15 residues. J lost 5 bases, V lost 5 bases, and 5 bases had no gene match. The CDR3 bases are TGTGCCAGCAGTCGTACTAGCGGGAGGGCGGAGACCCAGTACTTC. It translates to CASSRTSGRAETQYF.

This clone was seen just once. The rearrangement joins TRBV28 to TRBJ1-2; 9 bases fit TRBD1. Germline V gene sequence: CDR1 MDHEN, CDR2 SYDVKM. The CDR3 runs to 12 residues. Trimming at V came to 2 bases and at J to 10 bases, leaving 2 bases not matched to a gene. As DNA, the CDR3 is TGTGCCAGCAGTTTAAGACAGGGGGACTACACCTTC. Its translation: CASSLRQGDYTF.

The chain links TRBV5-1 to TRBJ2-3; D call uncertain. Germline V gene lookup returns CDR1 SGHRS and CDR2 YFSETQ. The CDR3 spans 14 residues. V was cut by 4 bases and J by 4 bases, with 13 bases left in between. CDR3 sequence: CASSARAEADTQYF. As DNA, the CDR3 is TGCGCCAGCAGCGCCCGGGCCGAGGCAGATACGCAGTATTTT.